This T cell receptor beta chain was identified in a study of shared clonotypes between healthy human individuals. Study conclusions and caveats: Lower generation probabilities were found for non-shared clonotypes than for those shared by all four donors.

Replicate sorted-subset PCRs were loaded with around 200 ng DNA, about 30,000 T cell genomes. Measured with immunoSEQ multiplex PCR; TCRdb has only the in-frame clones, and not every one. The table lists approximately 1.1 million clones, 75% to 80% of them singletons. This clone was detected once. Its antigen is still unknown. The V gene end was trimmed by 2 bases and the J gene end by 2 bases; junction bases not matched to a gene: 4. Per germline, CDR1 ENHRY and CDR2 SYGVKD. CDR3 length: 15 residues. The split of CD4+ cells yielded CD45RA+ naive and CD45RA-negative memory subsets. Sequencing was done on a sample of memory CD4+ T cells from PBMCs. Subset described: CD45RA-negative fraction. The rearrangement links TRBV10-3 to TRBJ2-7, with TRBD2 identical over 9 bases. The sequence came from a man aged 18-30 years in good health. Some clones in this sample may be carry-over from other donors' samples. The CDR3 sequence: CAISEGLATPYEQYF. CDR3 sequence (DNA): TGTGCCATCAGTGAGGGACTAGCGACCCCCTACGAGCAGTACTTC.